This T cell receptor beta chain was sequenced in a study of T cells after yellow fever vaccination. With 6 bases removed from V and 5 bases from J, the gap between germline ends came to 17 bases. Germline CDR1 SNHLY, CDR2 FYNNEI. The CDR3 loop spans 15 amino acids. As concerns this clonotype: Its target is not known.

Production of TCR cDNA was by 5'RACE template switching, which also added a universal primer site and UMIs. In TCRdb, the 5' RACE reads were re-called with MiXCR into one record per CDR3 protein. The table lists some 390,000 distinct CDR3 sequences, about 19% of them singletons. The study's findings and limits: Most primary-vaccination clones recurred post-booster (roughly 97% CD4, about 90% CD8). The CD4 and CD8 compartments had a small share of their clonotypes in common.

This clonotype originated in a man in his late teens or twenties who received the YFV17D yellow fever vaccine. The specimen comprised PBMCs, sampled before the yellow fever booster vaccination. The rearrangement links TRBV2 to TRBJ2-4, with D perhaps matching TRBD1 or TRBD2 (5 bases each). For the CDR3, the DNA is TGTGCCAGCAGAGGGGTCAGGAGAGGGCAAAACATTCAGTACTTC. Translated, it gives CASRGVRRGQNIQYF.